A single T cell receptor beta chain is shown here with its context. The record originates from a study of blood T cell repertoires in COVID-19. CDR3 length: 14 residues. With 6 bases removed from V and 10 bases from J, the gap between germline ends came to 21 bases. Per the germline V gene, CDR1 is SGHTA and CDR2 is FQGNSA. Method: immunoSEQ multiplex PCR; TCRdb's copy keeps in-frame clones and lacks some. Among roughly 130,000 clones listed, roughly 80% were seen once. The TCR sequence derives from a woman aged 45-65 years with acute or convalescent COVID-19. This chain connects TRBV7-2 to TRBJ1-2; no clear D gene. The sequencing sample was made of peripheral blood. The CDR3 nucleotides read TGTGCCAGCAGAATACCCGGGAGCCCAAGACCCTACACCTTC. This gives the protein CASRIPGSPRPYTF. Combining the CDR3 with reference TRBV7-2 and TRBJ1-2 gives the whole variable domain GAGVSQSPSNKVTEKGKDVELRCDPISGHTALYWYRQSLGQGLEFLIYFQGNSAPDKSGLPSDRFSAERTGGSVSTLTIQRTQQEDSAVYLCASRIPGSPRPYTFGSGTRLTVV.